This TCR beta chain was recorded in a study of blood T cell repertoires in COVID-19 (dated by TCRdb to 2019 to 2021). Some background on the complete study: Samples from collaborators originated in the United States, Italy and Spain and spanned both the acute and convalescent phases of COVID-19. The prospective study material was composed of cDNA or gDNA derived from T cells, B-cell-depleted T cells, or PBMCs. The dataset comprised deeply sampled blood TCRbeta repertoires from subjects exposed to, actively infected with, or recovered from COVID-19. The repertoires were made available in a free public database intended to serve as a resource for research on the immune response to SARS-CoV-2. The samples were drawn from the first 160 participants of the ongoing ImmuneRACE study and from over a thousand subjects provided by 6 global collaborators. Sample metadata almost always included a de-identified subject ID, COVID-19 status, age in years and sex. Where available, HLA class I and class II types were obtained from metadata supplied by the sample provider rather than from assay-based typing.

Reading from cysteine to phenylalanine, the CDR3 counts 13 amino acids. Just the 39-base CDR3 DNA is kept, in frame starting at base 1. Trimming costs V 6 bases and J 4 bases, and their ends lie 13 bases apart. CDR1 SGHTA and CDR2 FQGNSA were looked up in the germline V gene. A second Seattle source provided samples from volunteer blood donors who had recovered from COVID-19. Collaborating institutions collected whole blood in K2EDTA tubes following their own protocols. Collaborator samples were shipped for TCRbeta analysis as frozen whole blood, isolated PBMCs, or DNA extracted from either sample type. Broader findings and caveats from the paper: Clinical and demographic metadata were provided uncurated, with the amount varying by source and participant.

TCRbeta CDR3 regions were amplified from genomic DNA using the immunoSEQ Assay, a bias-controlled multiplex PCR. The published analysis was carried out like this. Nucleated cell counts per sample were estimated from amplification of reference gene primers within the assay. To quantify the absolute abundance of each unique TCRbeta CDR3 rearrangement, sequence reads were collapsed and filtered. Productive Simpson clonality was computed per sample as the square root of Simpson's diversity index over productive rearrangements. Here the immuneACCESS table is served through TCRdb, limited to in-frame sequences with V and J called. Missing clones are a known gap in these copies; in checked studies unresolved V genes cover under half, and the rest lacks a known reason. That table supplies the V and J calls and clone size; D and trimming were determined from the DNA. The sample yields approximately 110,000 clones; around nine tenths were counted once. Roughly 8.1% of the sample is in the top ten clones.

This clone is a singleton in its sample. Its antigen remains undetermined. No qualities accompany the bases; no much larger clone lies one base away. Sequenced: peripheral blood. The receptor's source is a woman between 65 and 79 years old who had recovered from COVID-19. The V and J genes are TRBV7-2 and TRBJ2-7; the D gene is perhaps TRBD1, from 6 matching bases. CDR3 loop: CASRFGTPYEQYF. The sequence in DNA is TGTGCCAGCAGATTCGGGACACCATACGAGCAGTACTTC.